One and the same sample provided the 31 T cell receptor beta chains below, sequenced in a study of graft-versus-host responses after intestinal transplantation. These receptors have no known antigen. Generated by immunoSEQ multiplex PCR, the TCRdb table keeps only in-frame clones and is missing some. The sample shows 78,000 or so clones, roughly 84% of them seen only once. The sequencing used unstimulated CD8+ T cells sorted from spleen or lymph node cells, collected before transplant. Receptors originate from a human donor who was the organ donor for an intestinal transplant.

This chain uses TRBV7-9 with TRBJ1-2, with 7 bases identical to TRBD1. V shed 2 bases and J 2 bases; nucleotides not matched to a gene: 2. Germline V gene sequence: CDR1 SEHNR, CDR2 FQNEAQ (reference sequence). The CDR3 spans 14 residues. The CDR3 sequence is CASSLWDRNYGYTF. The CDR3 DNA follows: TGTGCCAGCAGCTTATGGGACAGAAACTATGGCTACACCTTC.

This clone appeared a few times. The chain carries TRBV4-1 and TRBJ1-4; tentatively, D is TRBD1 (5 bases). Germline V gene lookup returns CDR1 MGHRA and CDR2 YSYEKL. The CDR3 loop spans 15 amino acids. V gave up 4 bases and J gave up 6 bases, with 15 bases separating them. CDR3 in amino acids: CASSRARDGDEKLFF. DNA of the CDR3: TGCGCCAGCAGCCGGGCGCGGGACGGTGATGAAAAACTGTTTTTT.

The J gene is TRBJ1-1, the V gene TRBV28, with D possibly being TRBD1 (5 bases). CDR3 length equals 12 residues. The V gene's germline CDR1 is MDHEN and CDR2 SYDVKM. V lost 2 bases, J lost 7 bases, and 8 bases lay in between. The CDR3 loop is CASSLQGSEAFF. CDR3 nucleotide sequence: TGTGCCAGCAGTTTACAGGGAAGTGAAGCTTTCTTT.

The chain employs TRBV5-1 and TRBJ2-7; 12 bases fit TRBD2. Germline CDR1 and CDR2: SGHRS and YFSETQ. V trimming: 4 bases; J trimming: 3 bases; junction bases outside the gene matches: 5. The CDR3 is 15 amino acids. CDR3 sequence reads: CASSLTSGGLYEQYF. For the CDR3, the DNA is TGCGCCAGCAGCCTGACTAGCGGGGGCCTCTACGAGCAGTACTTC. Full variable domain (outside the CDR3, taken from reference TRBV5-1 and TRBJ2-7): KAGVTQTPRYLIKTRGQQVTLSCSPISGHRSVSWYQQTPGQGLQFLFEYFSETQRNKGNFPGRFSGRQFSNSRSEMNVSTLELGDSALYLCASSLTSGGLYEQYFGPGTRLTVT.

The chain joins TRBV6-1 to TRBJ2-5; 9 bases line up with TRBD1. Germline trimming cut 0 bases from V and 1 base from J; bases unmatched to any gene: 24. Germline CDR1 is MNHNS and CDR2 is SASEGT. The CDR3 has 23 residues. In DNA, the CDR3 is TGTGCCAGCAGTGAAGCGGTATTTCTAAGTCCCGGGACAGGGATTACCCTCCAAGAGACCCAGTACTTC. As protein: CASSEAVFLSPGTGITLQETQYF.

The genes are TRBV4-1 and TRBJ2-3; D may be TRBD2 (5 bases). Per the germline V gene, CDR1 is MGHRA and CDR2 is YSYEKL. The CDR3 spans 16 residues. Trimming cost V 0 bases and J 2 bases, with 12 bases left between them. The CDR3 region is CASSQDLEGFTDTQYF. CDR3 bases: TGCGCCAGCAGCCAAGATTTAGAGGGATTCACAGATACGCAGTATTTT.

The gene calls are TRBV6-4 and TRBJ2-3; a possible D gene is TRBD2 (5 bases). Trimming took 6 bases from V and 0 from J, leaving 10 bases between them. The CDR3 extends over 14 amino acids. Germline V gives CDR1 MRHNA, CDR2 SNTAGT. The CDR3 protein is CASSEGFSTDTQYF. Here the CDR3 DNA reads TGTGCCAGCAGCGAGGGTTTCAGCACAGATACGCAGTATTTT.

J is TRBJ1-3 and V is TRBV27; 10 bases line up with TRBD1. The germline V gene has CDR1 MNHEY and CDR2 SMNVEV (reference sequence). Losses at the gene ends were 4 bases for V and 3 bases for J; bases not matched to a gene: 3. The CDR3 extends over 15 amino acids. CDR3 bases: TGTGCCAGCAGTTCCGGGACAGGGGTTGGAAACACCATATATTTT. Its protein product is CASSSGTGVGNTIYF.

This chain's CDR3 is CASSEVSSYNSPLHF. DNA for the CDR3: TGTGCCAGCAGTGAAGTAAGCTCCTATAATTCACCCCTCCACTTT. The chain has TRBV6-1 and TRBJ1-6, with D unresolved. CDR3 size: 15 residues. Looked up from germline, CDR1 is MNHNS and CDR2 is SASEGT. Deletions cut 1 base from V and 0 bases from J, with 4 bases between.

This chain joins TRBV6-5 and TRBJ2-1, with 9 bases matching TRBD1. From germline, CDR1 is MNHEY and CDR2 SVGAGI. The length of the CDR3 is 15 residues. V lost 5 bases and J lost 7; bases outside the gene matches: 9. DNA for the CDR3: TGTGCCAGCAGTATTACAGGGGGCCGTAGAAATGAGCAGTTCTTC. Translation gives CASSITGGRRNEQFF.

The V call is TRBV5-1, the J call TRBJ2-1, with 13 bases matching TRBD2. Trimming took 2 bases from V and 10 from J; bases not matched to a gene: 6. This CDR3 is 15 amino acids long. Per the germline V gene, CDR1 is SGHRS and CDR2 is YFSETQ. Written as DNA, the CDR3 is TGCGCCAGCAGCTTTACTAGCGGGGGGGCTGGCGAGCAGTTCTTC. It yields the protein CASSFTSGGAGEQFF.

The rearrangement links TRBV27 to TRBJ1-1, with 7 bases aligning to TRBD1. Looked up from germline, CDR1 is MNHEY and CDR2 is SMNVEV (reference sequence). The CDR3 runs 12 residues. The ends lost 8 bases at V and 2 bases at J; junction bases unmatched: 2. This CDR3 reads CASRTGNTEAFF. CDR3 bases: TGTGCCAGCCGGACAGGCAACACTGAAGCTTTCTTT.

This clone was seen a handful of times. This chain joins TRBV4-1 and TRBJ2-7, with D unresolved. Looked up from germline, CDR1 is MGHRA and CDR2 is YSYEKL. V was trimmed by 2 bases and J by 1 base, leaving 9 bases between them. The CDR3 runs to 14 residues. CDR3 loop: CASSQPGKSYEQYF. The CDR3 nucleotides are TGCGCCAGCAGCCAACCTGGCAAGTCCTACGAGCAGTACTTC.

CDR3 in amino acids: CASSGHRGLTGELFF. In DNA form, the CDR3 reads TGTGCCAGCAGTGGTCACAGGGGGCTGACCGGGGAGCTGTTTTTT. J is TRBJ2-2 and V is TRBV2; 9 bases agree with TRBD1. The CDR3 totals 15 residues. The V gene end was trimmed by 4 bases and the J gene end by 5 bases; junction bases not matched to a gene: 5. CDR1 and CDR2 from the germline V gene are SNHLY and FYNNEI. Supplemented by reference TRBV2 and TRBJ2-2, the full variable domain reads EPEVTQTPSHQVTQMGQEVILRCVPISNHLYFYWYRQILGQKVEFLVSFYNNEISEKSEIFDDQFSVERPDGSNFTLKIRSTKLEDSAMYFCASSGHRGLTGELFFGEGSRLTVL.

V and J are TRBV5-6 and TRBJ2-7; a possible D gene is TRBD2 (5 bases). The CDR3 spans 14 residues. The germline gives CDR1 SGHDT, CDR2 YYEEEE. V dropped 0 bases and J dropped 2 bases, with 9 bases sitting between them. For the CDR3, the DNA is TGTGCCAGCAGCTTGGCCGGGGAAACCTACGAGCAGTACTTC. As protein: CASSLAGETYEQYF. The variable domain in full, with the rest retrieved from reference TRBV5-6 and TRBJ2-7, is DAGVTQSPTHLIKTRGQQVTLRCSPKSGHDTVSWYQQALGQGPQFIFQYYEEEERQRGNFPDRFSGHQFPNYSSELNVNALLLGDSALYLCASSLAGETYEQYFGPGTRLTVT.

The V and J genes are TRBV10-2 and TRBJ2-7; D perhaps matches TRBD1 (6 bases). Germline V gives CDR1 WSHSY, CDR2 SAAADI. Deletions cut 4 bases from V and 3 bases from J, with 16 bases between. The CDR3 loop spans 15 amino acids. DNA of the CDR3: TGCGCCAGCAGTGGGTTTAGGCAGGGGTTCTACGAGCAGTACTTC. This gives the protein CASSGFRQGFYEQYF.

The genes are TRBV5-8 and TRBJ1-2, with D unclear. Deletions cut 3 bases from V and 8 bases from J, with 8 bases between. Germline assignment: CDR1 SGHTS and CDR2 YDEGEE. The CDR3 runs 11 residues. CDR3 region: CASSYEGGYTF. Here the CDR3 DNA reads TGTGCCAGCAGCTACGAGGGCGGCTACACCTTC.

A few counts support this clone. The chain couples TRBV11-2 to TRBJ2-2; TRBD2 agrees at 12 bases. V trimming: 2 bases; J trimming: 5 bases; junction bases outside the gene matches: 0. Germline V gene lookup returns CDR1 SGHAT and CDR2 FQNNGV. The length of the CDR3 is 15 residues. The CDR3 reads CASSLLAGGTGELFF. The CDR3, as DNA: TGTGCCAGCAGCTTACTAGCGGGGGGGACCGGGGAGCTGTTTTTT.

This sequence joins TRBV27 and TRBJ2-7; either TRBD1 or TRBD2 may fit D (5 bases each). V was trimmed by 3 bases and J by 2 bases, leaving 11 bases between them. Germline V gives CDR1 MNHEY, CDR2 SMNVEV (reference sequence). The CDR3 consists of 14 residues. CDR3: CASSFAGGPYEQYF. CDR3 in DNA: TGTGCCAGCAGTTTCGCTGGGGGTCCCTACGAGCAGTACTTC.

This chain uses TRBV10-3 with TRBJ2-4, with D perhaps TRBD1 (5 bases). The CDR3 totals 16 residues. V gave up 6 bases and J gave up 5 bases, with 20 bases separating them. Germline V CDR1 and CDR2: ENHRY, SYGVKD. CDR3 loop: CAISLGWGRGQNIQYF. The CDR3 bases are TGTGCCATCAGCCTAGGGTGGGGTAGGGGCCAAAACATTCAGTACTTC.

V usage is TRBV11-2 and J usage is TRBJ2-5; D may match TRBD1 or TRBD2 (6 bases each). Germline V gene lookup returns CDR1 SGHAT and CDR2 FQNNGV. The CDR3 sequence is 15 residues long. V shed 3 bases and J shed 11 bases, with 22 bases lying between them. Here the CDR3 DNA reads TGTGCCAGCAGCTTTTTTAAGGGGGGCCCAGAGTCACAGTACTTC. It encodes CASSFFKGGPESQYF.

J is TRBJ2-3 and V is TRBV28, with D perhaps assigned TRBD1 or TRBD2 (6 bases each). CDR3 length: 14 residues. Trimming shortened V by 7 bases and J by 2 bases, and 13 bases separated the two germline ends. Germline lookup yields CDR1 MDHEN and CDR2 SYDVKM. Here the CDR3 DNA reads TGTGCCAGCACCGAGGAGGGGGTCACAGATACGCAGTATTTT. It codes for CASTEEGVTDTQYF.

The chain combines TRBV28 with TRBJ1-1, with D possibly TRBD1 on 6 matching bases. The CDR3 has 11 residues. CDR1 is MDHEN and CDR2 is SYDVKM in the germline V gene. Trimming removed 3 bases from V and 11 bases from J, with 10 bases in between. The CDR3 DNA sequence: TGTGCCAGCAGTTTCCAGGGGAGGGCTTTCTTT. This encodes CASSFQGRAFF.

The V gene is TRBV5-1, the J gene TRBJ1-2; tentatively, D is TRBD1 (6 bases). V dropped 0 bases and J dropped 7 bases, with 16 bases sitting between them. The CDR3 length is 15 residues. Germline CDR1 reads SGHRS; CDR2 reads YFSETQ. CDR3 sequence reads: CASSLAGALLGGYTF. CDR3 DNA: TGCGCCAGCAGCTTGGCAGGGGCTCTATTAGGTGGCTACACCTTC.

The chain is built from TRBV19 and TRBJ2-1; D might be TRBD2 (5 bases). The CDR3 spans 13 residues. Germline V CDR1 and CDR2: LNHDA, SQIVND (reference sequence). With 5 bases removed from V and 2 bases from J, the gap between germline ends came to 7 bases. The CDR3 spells CASSPGTYNEQFF. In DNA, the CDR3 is TGTGCCAGTAGTCCGGGGACCTACAATGAGCAGTTCTTC.

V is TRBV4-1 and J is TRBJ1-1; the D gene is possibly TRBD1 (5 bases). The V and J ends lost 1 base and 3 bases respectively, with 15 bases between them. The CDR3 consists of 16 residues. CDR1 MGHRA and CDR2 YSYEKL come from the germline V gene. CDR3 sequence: CASSQVSGASDTEAFF. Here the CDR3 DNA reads TGCGCCAGCAGCCAAGTCTCCGGGGCTTCAGACACTGAAGCTTTCTTT.

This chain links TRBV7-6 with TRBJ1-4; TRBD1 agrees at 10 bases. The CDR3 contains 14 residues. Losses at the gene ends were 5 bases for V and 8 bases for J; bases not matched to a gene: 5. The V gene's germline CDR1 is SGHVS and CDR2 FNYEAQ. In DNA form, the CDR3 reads TGTGCCAGCAGCGAGGGACAGGGGAACGAAAAACTGTTTTTT. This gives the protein CASSEGQGNEKLFF.

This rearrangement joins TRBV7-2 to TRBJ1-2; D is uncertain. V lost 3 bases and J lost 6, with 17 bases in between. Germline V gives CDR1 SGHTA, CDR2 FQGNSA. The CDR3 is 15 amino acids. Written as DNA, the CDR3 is TGTGCCAGCAGCTTCGAAGGGAGGGTATTTCATGGCTACACCTTC. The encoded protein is CASSFEGRVFHGYTF.

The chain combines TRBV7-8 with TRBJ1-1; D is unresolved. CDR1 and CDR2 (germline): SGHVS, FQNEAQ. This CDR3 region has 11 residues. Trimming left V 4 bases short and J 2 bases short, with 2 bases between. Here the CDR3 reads CASSSNTEAFF. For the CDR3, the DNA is TGTGCCAGCAGCTCCAACACTGAAGCTTTCTTT.

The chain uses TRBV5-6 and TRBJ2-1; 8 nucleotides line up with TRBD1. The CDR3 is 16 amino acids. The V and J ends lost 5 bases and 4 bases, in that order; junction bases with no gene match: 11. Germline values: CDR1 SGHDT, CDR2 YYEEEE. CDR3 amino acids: CASRKHEDRDYNEQFF. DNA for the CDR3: TGTGCCAGCAGAAAACACGAGGACAGGGATTACAATGAGCAGTTCTTC. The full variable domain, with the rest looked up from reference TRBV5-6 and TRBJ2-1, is DAGVTQSPTHLIKTRGQQVTLRCSPKSGHDTVSWYQQALGQGPQFIFQYYEEEERQRGNFPDRFSGHQFPNYSSELNVNALLLGDSALYLCASRKHEDRDYNEQFFGPGTRLTVL.

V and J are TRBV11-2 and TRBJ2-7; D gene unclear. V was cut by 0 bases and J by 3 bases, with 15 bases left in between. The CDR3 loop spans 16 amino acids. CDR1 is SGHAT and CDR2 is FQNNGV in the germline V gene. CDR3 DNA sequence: TGTGCCAGCAGCTTAGATATCGGGCAGGTGATCTACGAGCAGTACTTC. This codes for CASSLDIGQVIYEQYF.